This is a list of T cell receptor beta chains from one sample in a study of response to subunit inactivated influenza vaccine. One entry per CDR3 protein, called by TCRdb with MiXCR from the RT-PCR reads. This table has 500,000 to 600,000 distinct CDR3 sequences, 14% appearing once. The sample consisted of PBMCs from blood, taken roughly 13 days after vaccination. These receptors all come from a man aged 50-60 years who received an inactivated influenza vaccine. Both conserved end residues are part of each CDR3. Fields, in order: J gene, clone size, D gene, V gene, CDR3 DNA, CDR3 protein. The D gene is left open where the match is weak. Rows give clone size only sometimes, using once, few, many, or a class for an expanded clone.

TRBJ2-1 few TRBD1 TRBV4-3 TGCGCCAGCAGCCAAGATCCCACAGGGGGGTCCGATGAGCAGTTCTTC CASSQDPTGGSDEQFF
TRBJ2-7 NA NA TRBV19 TGTGCCAGTAGTATAGCCCTCGGACTCTTACCCTACGAGCAGTACTTC CASSIALGLLPYEQYF
TRBJ2-7 few NA TRBV20-1 TGCAGTGCTAGGGACCGGATGGGGAAACACTACGAGCAGTACTTC CSARDRMGKHYEQYF
TRBJ2-5 few TRBD2 TRBV30 TGTGCCTGGAGTGTGATCCGCGGGGGTCACTCCGGCGAGACCCAGTACTTC CAWSVIRGGHSGETQYF
TRBJ2-5 few TRBD1 TRBV5-4 TGTGCCAGCAGCTCCGCCCAACAGGGGGGAGAGACCCAGTACTTC CASSSAQQGGETQYF
TRBJ2-1 NA TRBD2 TRBV11-2 TGTGCCAGCAGGGCGAGCGGGCAAACTAGCGGGGGGTACAATGAGCAGTTCTTC CASRASGQTSGGYNEQFF
TRBJ2-2 few TRBD1 TRBV29-1 TGCGTTGGGGACAGGGAGGACACCGGGGAGCTGTTTTTT CVGDREDTGELFF
TRBJ1-5 NA TRBD1 TRBV19 TGTGCCAGTAGTGCTACGGACAGGGAGGAACAGCCCCAGCATTTT CASSATDREEQPQHF
TRBJ2-1 NA NA TRBV10-3 TGTGCCATCAGGGACGGGACCCGGCGAAATGAGCAGTTCTTC CAIRDGTRRNEQFF
TRBJ2-7 once TRBD1 TRBV6-2/TRBV6-3 TGTGCCAGCAATTACGGACAGGGATACCGGGAGCAGTACTTC CASNYGQGYREQYF
TRBJ2-7 NA TRBD1 TRBV12-3/TRBV12-4 TGTGCCAGCAGTGGCGCGACAGGGGGCCATGGGGGCGAGCAGTACTTC CASSGATGGHGGEQYF
TRBJ2-7 few TRBD2 TRBV18 TGTGCCAGCTCACCACAGGGCCCTTTAGCGGGAGTGTACGAGCAGTACTTC CASSPQGPLAGVYEQYF
TRBJ2-7 NA NA TRBV2 TGTGCCAGCAAACAGGGCCCCGAGAGCTCCTACGAGCAGTACTTC CASKQGPESSYEQYF
TRBJ2-1 few TRBD2 TRBV20-1 TGCAGTGCTAGAGATTTGGGACTAGCGGGGGAAATTCAGTTCTTC CSARDLGLAGEIQFF
TRBJ2-5 many TRBD2 TRBV7-2 TGTGCCAGCAGCTTAGGGCTAGCGGGGGGAAAGACCCAGTACTTC CASSLGLAGGKTQYF
TRBJ2-4 few NA TRBV4-3 TGCGCCAGCAGCCAAGGGTTTACTCCCGGTGAAAACATTCAGTACTTC CASSQGFTPGENIQYF
TRBJ2-4 few TRBD2 TRBV7-6 TGTGCCAGCAGCTTATCGACTAGCGGATCAGAAAACATTCAGTACTTC CASSLSTSGSENIQYF
TRBJ2-2 NA NA TRBV20-1 TGCAGTGCTATTCAGGGCACCGGGGAGCTGTTTTTT CSAIQGTGELFF
TRBJ2-7 NA TRBD1 TRBV28 TGTGCCAGCAGTTTCCCCCTGGACAGGGGCTACGAGCAGTACTTC CASSFPLDRGYEQYF
TRBJ2-3 NA TRBD1 TRBV29-1 TGCAGCGTGTTCGAAGGGACAGGGAAGGGCGGAGATACGCAGTATTTT CSVFEGTGKGGDTQYF
TRBJ2-2 many NA TRBV5-1 TGCGCCAGCAGTCCCGTTTATTCCAATGCTTACACCGGGGAGCTGTTTTTT CASSPVYSNAYTGELFF
TRBJ2-7 NA TRBD1 TRBV12-3/TRBV12-4 TGTGCCAGCAGTCCTACAGGGGTCTTCACCGAGCAGTACTTC CASSPTGVFTEQYF
TRBJ2-5 few NA TRBV2 TGTGCCAGCAGTGATCTACAGGGTTCAGAGACCCAGTACTTC CASSDLQGSETQYF
TRBJ2-7 few NA TRBV28 TGTGCCAGCAGTTCAACGGGACACCCGAGCGAGCAGTACTTC CASSSTGHPSEQYF
TRBJ2-2 few NA TRBV20-1 TGCAGTGCTAGAGGGCTTACTGAGCTGTTTTTT CSARGLTELFF
TRBJ2-3 few NA TRBV7-2 TGTGCCAGCAGCCCCGGACCAATTCTGGCTCGGGATACGCAGTATTTT CASSPGPILARDTQYF
TRBJ2-2 few NA TRBV2 TGTGCCAGCAGTCAAGCCGGGACCGTCGGTGACGGGGAGCTGTTTTTT CASSQAGTVGDGELFF
TRBJ2-7 NA TRBD1 TRBV18 TGTGCCAGCTCACCACCCGGGACAGGGGGGGTATACGAGCAGTACTTC CASSPPGTGGVYEQYF
TRBJ2-7 few TRBD1 TRBV6-5 TGTGCCAGCAGTTACTCAGGACAGGGACGGGCCGAGCAGTACTTC CASSYSGQGRAEQYF
TRBJ1-2 few NA TRBV4-3 TGCGCCAGCAGCCAACCCGGACAGAACTATGGCTACACCTTC CASSQPGQNYGYTF
TRBJ2-2 few NA TRBV20-1 TGCAGTGCTAGAGTTACAGGCAGCATGAACACCGGGGAGCTGTTTTTT CSARVTGSMNTGELFF
TRBJ2-7 NA TRBD2 TRBV12-3/TRBV12-4 TGTGCCAGCAGTCATTCCTTGGGAGGGAGGTACGAGCAGTACTTC CASSHSLGGRYEQYF
TRBJ2-1 NA NA TRBV14 TGTGCCAGCAGCCAACGAGGCGGTAGCGGTATTCATGGTGAGCAGTTCTTC CASSQRGGSGIHGEQFF
TRBJ2-1 few TRBD2 TRBV4-2 TGTGCCAGCAGCCTGAGCGGGAGGGCGGGCAATGAGCAGTTCTTC CASSLSGRAGNEQFF
TRBJ2-1 NA TRBD2 TRBV5-1 TGCGCCAGCAGCTTGTCCGGGGCGGGGGGGCGCCTTAACAATGAGCAGTTCTTC CASSLSGAGGRLNNEQFF
TRBJ1-1 many NA TRBV12-3/TRBV12-4 TGTGCCAGCAGTTTGGGGGGACGAACCGCTGAAGCTTTCTTT CASSLGGRTAEAFF
TRBJ2-3 NA TRBD2 TRBV4-3 TGCGCCAGCAGCCAGGCCGGGACTAGCGGGGTTAGCACAGATACGCAGTATTTT CASSQAGTSGVSTDTQYF
TRBJ1-1 many TRBD1 TRBV7-3 TGTGCCAGCAGCTTAGAGGGACAGCTGAACACTGAAGCTTTCTTT CASSLEGQLNTEAFF
TRBJ1-5 NA NA TRBV10-3 TGTGCCATCAGTGAGCGAAACCCCCAGCCCCAGCATTTT CAISERNPQPQHF
TRBJ2-1 few NA TRBV11-2 TGTGCCAGCAGCTTATCCAGGGGGATGGGGGGCTACAATGAGCAGTTCTTC CASSLSRGMGGYNEQFF
TRBJ2-7 few NA TRBV28 TGTGCCAGCTTATCGGGGATGAGCTCCTACGAGCAGTACTTC CASLSGMSSYEQYF
TRBJ2-2 NA TRBD1 TRBV12-3/TRBV12-4 TGTGCCAGCAGACTTAACCGGGACAGGGGGTTCACCGGGGAGCTGTTTTTT CASRLNRDRGFTGELFF
TRBJ2-1 NA NA TRBV5-5 TGTGCCAGCAGCTTTGCCTTGAGCTCCTACAATGAGCAGTTCTTC CASSFALSSYNEQFF
TRBJ1-2 many TRBD1 TRBV4-1 TGCGCCAGCAGCCAAGAGGCACAGGGGTGGTATGGCTACACCTTC CASSQEAQGWYGYTF
TRBJ2-1 NA NA TRBV3-1 TGTGCCAGCAGCCAAGATGGCGCCAGATACAATGAGCAGTTCTTC CASSQDGARYNEQFF
TRBJ2-7 few NA TRBV4-1 TGCGCCAGCAGCCAAGACGCGGCATCCTACGAGCAGTACTTC CASSQDAASYEQYF
TRBJ1-1 few TRBD1 TRBV5-1 TGCGCCAGCAGCTTGGTATCCGGCGGGACAGGGGGCCCCGGCACTGAAGCTTTCTTT CASSLVSGGTGGPGTEAFF
TRBJ2-2 NA NA TRBV7-9 TGTGCCAGCAGCCCTGACTTCAACACCGGGGAGCTGTTTTTT CASSPDFNTGELFF
TRBJ1-6 few TRBD1 TRBV6-1 TGTGCCAGCAGTAAGGGGGGACAGGGGAATTCACCCCTCCACTTT CASSKGGQGNSPLHF
TRBJ2-4 few NA TRBV11-1 TGTGCCAGCAGCCCCGAGGGCGGCTTAAGGGCCAAAAACATTCAGTACTTC CASSPEGGLRAKNIQYF
TRBJ2-1 NA TRBD2 TRBV28 TGTGCCAGCAGTGCCGCTAGCGGGGCCTCCCAGTGGCAGTTCTTC CASSAASGASQWQFF
TRBJ2-5 few NA TRBV9 TGTGCCAGCAGCGTAGCTTCGGGGAGATGGGAGACCCAGTACTTC CASSVASGRWETQYF
TRBJ2-6 many NA TRBV9 TGTGCCAGCAGGCTTGGCACTGGGGCCAACGTCCTGACTTTC CASRLGTGANVLTF
TRBJ2-7 NA NA TRBV25-1 TGTGCCAGCAATTGGGTCGGCGAGCAGTACTTC CASNWVGEQYF
TRBJ1-4 few NA TRBV4-1 TGCGCCAGCAGCCCCTCGCCATCTGCCGATATAATTGAAAAACTGTTTTTT CASSPSPSADIIEKLFF
TRBJ2-5 few NA TRBV10-3 TGTGCCATCAGTGAAGACAGCTCGGGGGAGACCCAGTACTTC CAISEDSSGETQYF
TRBJ2-7 many TRBD1 TRBV12-3/TRBV12-4 TGTGCCAGCAGTTTGCATGGGACAGGGAACTACGAGCAGTACTTC CASSLHGTGNYEQYF
TRBJ2-5 NA NA TRBV20-1 TGCAGTGCTGTTGAAGGACTTTTCCATTACTTC CSAVEGLFHYF
TRBJ2-5 NA NA TRBV20-1 TGCAGTGCTAGAGTCCCCACTAGGTGGTACCAAGAGACCCAGTACTTC CSARVPTRWYQETQYF
TRBJ2-5 NA TRBD1 TRBV6-1 TGTGCCAGCAGTAGGGGGCCCGCAGGGGAGACCCAGTACTTC CASSRGPAGETQYF